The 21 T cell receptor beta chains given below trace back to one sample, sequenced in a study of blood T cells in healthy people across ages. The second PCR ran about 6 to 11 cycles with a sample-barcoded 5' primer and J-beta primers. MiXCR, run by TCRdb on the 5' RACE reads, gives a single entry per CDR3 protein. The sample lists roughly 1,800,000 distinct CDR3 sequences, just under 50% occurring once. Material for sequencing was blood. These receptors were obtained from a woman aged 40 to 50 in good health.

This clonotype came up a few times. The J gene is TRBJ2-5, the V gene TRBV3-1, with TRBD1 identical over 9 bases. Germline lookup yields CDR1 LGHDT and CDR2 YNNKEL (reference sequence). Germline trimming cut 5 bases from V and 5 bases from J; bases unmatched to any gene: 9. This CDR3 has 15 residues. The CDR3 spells CASSSRTGARETQYF. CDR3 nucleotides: TGTGCCAGCAGCTCACGGACAGGGGCTCGGGAGACCCAGTACTTC.

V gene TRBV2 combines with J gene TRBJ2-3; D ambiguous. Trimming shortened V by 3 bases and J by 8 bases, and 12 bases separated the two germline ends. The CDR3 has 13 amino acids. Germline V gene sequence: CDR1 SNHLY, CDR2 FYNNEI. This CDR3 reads CASSDKVVATQYF. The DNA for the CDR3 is TGTGCCAGCAGTGACAAGGTTGTGGCTACGCAGTATTTT.

The DNA of the CDR3 is TGTGCCAGCACACAAAATAGGTGGCCCGCAGCCGCAGATACGCAGTATTTT. Amino acid sequence: CASTQNRWPAAADTQYF. The chain has TRBV7-9 and TRBJ2-3; D call uncertain. Between the trimmed V and J ends, which lost 7 bases and 4 bases, there was a span of 24 bases. CDR3 length equals 17 residues. The germline V gene has CDR1 SEHNR and CDR2 FQNEAQ (reference sequence).

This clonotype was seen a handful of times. The CDR3 reads CASSYELTSAKNIQYF. CDR3 nucleotides: TGCGCCAGCAGCTATGAACTGACCTCCGCCAAAAACATTCAGTACTTC. The V call is TRBV5-1, the J call TRBJ2-4, with D uncertain. Trimming pared 3 bases from V and 1 base from J, leaving 14 bases between. Germline assignment: CDR1 SGHRS and CDR2 YFSETQ. The CDR3 is 16 amino acids.

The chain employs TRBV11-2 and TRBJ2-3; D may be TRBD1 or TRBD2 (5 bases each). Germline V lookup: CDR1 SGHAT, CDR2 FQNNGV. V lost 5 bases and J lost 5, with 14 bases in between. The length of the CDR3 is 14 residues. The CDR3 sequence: CASSGGPGIDTQYF. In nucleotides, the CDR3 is TGTGCCAGCAGCGGGGGTCCGGGAATAGATACGCAGTATTTT. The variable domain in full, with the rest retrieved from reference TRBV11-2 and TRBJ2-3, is EAGVAQSPRYKIIEKRQSVAFWCNPISGHATLYWYQQILGQGPKLLIQFQNNGVVDDSQLPKDRFSAERLKGVDSTLKIQPAKLEDSAVYLCASSGGPGIDTQYFGPGTRLTVL.

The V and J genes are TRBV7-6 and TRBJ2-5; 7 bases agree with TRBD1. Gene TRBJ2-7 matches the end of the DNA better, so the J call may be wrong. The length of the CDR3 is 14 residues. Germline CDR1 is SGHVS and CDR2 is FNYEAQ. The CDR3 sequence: CASSLTGVIAEQYF. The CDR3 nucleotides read TGTGCCAGCAGCTTAACAGGGGTAATTGCCGAGCAGTACTTC.

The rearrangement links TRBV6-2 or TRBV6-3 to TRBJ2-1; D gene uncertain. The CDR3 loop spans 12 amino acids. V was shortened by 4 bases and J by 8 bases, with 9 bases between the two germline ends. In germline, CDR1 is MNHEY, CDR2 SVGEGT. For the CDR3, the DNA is TGTGCCAGCAGTTCCCATACGGATGAGCAGTTCTTC. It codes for CASSSHTDEQFF.

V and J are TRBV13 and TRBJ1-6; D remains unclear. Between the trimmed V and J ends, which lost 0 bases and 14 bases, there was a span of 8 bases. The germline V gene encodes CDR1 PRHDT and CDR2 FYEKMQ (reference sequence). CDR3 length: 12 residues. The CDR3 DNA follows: TGTGCCAGCAGCTTAGGAGACCAGGCCCTCCACTTT. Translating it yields CASSLGDQALHF.

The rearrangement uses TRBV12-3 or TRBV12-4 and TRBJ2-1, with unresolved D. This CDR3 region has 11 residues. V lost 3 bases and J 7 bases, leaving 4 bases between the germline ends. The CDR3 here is CASSFWNEQFF. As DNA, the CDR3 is TGTGCCAGCAGTTTTTGGAATGAGCAGTTCTTC.

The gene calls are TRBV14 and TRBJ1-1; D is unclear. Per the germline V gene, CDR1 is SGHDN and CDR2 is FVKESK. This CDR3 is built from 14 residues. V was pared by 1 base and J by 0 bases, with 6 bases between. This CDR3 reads CASSQVELNTEAFF. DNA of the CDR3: TGTGCCAGCAGCCAAGTGGAATTGAACACTGAAGCTTTCTTT.

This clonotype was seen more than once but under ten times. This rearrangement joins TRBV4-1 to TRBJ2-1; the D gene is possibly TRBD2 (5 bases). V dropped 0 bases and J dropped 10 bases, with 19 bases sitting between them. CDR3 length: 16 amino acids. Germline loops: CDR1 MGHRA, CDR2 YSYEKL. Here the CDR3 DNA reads TGCGCCAGCAGCCAAGAGGGCCCCGGGCTAGCAGACGAGCAGTTCTTC. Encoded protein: CASSQEGPGLADEQFF.

CDR3 residues: CASSPGPLGQADSGANVLTF. The CDR3 nucleotides read TGTGCCAGCAGCCCTGGGCCCTTAGGACAGGCAGATAGTGGGGCCAACGTCCTGACTTTC. The rearrangement uses TRBV12-3 or TRBV12-4 and TRBJ2-6; 7 bases are shared with TRBD1. V was clipped by 6 bases and J by 3 bases; unmatched bases: 20. CDR3 length equals 20 residues.

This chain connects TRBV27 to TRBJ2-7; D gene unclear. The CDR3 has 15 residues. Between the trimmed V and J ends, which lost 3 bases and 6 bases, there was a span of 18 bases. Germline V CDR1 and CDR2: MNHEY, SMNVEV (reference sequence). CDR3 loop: CASSFSASTSGEQYF. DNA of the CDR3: TGTGCCAGCAGTTTTTCGGCGTCTACCTCGGGCGAGCAGTACTTC.

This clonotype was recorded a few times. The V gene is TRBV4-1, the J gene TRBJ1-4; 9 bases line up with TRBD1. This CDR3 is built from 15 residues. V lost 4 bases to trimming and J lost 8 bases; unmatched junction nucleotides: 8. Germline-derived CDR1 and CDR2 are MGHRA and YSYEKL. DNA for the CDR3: TGCGCCAGCAGCCCACAAGGGACAGGGCGCGAAAAACTGTTTTTT. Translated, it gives CASSPQGTGREKLFF.

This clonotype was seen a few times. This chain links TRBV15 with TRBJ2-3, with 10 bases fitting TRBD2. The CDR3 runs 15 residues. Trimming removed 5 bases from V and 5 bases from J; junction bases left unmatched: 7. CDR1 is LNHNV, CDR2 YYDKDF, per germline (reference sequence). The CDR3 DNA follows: TGTGCCACCAGCGGCGGACTAGCGGCGCTAGATACGCAGTATTTT. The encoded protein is CATSGGLAALDTQYF.

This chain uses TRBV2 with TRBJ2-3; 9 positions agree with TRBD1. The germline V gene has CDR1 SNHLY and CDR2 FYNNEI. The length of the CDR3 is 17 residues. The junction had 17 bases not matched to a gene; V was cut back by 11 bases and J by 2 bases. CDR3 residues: CAAIVDDRGSSTDTQYF. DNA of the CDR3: TGTGCCGCAATAGTTGATGACAGGGGGAGTTCCACAGATACGCAGTATTTT.

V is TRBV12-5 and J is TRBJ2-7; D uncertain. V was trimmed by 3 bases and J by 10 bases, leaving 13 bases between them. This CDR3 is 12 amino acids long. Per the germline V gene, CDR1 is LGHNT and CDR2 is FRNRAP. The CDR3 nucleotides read TGTGCTAGTGGTTTTTCCGGTGGCGTCCAGTACTTC. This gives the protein CASGFSGGVQYF.

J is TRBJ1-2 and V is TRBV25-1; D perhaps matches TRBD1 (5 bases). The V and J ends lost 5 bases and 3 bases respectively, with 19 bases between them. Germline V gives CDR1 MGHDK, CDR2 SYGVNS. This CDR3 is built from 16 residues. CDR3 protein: CASSYHRTPRDYGYTF. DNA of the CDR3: TGTGCCAGCAGTTACCACCGGACACCGCGGGACTATGGCTACACCTTC.

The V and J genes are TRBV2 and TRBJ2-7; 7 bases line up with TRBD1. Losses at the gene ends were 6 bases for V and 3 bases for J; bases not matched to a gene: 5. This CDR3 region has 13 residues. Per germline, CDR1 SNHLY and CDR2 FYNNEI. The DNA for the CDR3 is TGTGCCAGCAGAGCAGGACAGGTCTACGAGCAGTACTTC. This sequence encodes CASRAGQVYEQYF. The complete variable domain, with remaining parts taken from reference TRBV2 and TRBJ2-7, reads EPEVTQTPSHQVTQMGQEVILRCVPISNHLYFYWYRQILGQKVEFLVSFYNNEISEKSEIFDDQFSVERPDGSNFTLKIRSTKLEDSAMYFCASRAGQVYEQYFGPGTRLTVT.

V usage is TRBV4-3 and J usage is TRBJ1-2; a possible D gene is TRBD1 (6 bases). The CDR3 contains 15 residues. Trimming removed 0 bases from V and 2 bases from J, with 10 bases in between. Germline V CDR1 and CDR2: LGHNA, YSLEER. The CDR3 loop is CASSQEAGENYGYTF. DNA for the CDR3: TGCGCCAGCAGCCAAGAGGCAGGGGAGAACTATGGCTACACCTTC.

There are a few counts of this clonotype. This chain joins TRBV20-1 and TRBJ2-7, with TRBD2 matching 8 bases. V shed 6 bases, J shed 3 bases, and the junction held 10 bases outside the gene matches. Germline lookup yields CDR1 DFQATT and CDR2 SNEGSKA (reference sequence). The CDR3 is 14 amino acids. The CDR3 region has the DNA TGCAGTGCCCCCATCAGCGGGGGCAACTACGAGCAGTACTTC. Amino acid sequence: CSAPISGGNYEQYF.